This T cell receptor beta chain comes out of a study of T cell changes during pregnancy in multiple sclerosis. The protocol was immunoSEQ multiplex PCR, while the TCRdb copy is restricted to in-frame clones and leaves out a portion. The sample yields about 68,000 clones, about 89% seen once. V lost 3 bases to trimming and J lost 10 bases, with 10 bases between them. There are 13 residues in the CDR3. Germline V gene lookup returns CDR1 LNHDA and CDR2 SQIVND (reference sequence). This clone has a handful of counts. Sequenced material: peripheral blood, taken in the second trimester of pregnancy. This receptor was taken from a female donor with multiple sclerosis, enrolled in a pregnancy study. The chain is built from TRBV19 and TRBJ1-6; perhaps TRBD1 as D (5 bases). In DNA, the CDR3 is TGTGCCAGTAGTATGTTGGGGCGGTCACCCCTCCACTTT. Protein sequence: CASSMLGRSPLHF.